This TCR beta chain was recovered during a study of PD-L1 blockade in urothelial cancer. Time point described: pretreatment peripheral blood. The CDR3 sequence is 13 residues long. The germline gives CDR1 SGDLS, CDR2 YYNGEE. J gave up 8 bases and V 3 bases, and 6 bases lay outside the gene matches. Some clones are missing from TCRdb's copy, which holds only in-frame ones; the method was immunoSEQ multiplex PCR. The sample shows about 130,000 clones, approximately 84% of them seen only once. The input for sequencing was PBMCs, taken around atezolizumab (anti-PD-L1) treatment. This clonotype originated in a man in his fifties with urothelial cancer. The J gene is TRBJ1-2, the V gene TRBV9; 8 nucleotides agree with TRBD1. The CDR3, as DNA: TGTGCCAGCAGCGAGACAGGGGAGTACGGCTACACCTTC. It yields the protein CASSETGEYGYTF.